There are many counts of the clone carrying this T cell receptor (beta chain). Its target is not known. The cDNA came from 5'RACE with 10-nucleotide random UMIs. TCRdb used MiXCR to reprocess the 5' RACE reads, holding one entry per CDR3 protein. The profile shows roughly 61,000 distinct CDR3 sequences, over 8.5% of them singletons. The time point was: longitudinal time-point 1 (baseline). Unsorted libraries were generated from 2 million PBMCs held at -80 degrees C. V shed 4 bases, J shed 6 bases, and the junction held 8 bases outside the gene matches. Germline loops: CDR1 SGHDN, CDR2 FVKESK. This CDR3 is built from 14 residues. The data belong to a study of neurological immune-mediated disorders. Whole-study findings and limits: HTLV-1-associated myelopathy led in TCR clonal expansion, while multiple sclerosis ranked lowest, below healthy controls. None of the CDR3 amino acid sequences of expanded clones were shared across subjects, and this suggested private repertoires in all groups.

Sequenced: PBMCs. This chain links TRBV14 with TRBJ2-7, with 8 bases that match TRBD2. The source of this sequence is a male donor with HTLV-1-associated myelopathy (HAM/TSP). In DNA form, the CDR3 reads TGTGCCAGCAGCCGACCCGGGGGGGGTGGCGAGCAGTACTTC. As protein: CASSRPGGGGEQYF.